The 2 T cell receptor beta chains presented below share a single source sample, sequenced in a study of T cell responses to AZD1222 COVID-19 vaccine. The method was immunoSEQ multiplex PCR; TCRdb's version includes in-frame clones alone and lacks a portion of them. This repertoire shows about 170,000 clones, roughly 87% found once; its top ten account for 1.1%. This specimen consisted of peripheral blood, obtained 28 days after the second AZD1222 dose. The receptors here all came from an adult who received the AZD1222 COVID-19 vaccine.

The rearrangement links TRBV9 to TRBJ1-4; TRBD1 might be the D (5 bases). Per the germline V gene, CDR1 is SGDLS and CDR2 is YYNGEE. V was cut by 4 bases and J by 0 bases, with 16 bases left in between. The CDR3 runs 17 residues. The CDR3 region is CASSFRDGRATNEKLFF. For the CDR3, the DNA is TGTGCCAGCAGCTTCCGGGACGGGAGGGCAACTAATGAAAAACTGTTTTTT.

This rearrangement joins TRBV3-1 (or the pseudogene TRBV3-2) to TRBJ2-5, with 7 bases lining up with TRBD1. The ends lost 1 base at V and 6 bases at J; junction bases unmatched: 5. CDR1 and CDR2 (germline): LGHDT, YNNKEL (reference sequence). The CDR3 runs 14 residues. The CDR3, as DNA: TGTGCCAGCAGCCAAGTGGACAGGTTGAAGACCCAGTACTTC. Amino acid sequence: CASSQVDRLKTQYF.